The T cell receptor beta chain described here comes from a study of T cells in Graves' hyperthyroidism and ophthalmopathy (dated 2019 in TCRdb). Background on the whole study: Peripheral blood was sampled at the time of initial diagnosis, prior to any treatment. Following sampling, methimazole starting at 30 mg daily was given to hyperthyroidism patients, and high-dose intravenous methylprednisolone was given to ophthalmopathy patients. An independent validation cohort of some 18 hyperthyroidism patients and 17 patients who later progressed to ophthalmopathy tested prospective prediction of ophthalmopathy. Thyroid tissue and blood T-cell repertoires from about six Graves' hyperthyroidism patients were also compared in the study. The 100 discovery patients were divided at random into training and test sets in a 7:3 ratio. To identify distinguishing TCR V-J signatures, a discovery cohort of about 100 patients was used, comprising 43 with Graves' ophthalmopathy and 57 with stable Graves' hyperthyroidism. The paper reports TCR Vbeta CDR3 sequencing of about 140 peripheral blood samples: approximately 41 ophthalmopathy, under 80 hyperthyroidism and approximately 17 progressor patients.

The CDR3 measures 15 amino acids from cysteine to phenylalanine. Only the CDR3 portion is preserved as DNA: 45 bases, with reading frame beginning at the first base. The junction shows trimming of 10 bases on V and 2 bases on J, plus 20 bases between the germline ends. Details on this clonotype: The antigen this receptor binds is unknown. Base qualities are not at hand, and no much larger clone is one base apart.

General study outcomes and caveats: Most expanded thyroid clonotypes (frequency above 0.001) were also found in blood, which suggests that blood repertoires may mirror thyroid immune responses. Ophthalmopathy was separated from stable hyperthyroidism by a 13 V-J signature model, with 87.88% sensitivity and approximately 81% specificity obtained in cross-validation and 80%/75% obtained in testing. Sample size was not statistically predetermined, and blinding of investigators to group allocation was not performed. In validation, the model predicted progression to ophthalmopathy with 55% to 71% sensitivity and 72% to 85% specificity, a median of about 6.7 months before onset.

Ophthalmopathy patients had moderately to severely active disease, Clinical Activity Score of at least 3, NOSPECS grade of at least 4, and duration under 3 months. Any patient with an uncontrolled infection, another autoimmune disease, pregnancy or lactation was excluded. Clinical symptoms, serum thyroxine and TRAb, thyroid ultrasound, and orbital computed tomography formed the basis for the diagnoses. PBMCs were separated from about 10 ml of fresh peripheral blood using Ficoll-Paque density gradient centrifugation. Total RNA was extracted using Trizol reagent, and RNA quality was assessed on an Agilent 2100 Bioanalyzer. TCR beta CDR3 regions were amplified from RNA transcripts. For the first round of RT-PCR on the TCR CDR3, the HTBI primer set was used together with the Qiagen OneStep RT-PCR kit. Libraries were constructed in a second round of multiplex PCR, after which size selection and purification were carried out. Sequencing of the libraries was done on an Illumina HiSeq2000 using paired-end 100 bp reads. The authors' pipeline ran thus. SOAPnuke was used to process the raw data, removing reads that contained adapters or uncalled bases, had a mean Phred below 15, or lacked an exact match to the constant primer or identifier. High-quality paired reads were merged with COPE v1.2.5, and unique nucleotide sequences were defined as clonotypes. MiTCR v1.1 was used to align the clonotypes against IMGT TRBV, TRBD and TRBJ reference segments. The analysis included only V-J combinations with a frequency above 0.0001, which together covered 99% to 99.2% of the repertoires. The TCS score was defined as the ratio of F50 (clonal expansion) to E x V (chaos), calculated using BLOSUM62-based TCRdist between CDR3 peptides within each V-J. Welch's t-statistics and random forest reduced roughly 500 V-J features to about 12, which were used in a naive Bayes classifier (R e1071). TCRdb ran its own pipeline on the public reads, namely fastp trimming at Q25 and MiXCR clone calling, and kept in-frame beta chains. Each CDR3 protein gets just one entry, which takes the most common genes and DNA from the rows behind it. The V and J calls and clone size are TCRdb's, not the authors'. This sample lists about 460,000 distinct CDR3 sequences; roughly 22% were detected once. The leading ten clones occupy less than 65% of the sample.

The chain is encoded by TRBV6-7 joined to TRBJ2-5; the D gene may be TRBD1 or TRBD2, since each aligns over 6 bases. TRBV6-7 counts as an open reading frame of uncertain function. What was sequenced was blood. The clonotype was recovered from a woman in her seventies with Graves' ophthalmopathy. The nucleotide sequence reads TGTGCCAATCTCCGAGGAGGGGGAGGACAAGAGACCCAGTACTTC. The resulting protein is CANLRGGGGQETQYF.